The present TCR beta chain was sequenced within a study of blood T cell repertoires in COVID-19. Original analysis: Reference gene primer amplification yielded estimated nucleated cell counts. The assay was immunoSEQ multiplex PCR, and TCRdb's table has in-frame clones only and misses some. The V and J calls and clone size are taken from that table; D and trimming were inferred from the DNA. The sample comprises around 390,000 clones, roughly 89% of which are singletons, and roughly a tenth rests with the top ten. Recovery meant two consecutive negative NP/OP PCR tests, professional clearance, or resolved symptoms. The CDR3 runs to 13 residues. Germline V CDR1 and CDR2: SGHDT, YYEEEE. The J segment lost 6 bases and the V segment lost 3 bases, leaving 3 bases of the junction unmatched.

This receptor was identified in a woman between 50 and 59 years old who had recovered from COVID-19. The chain combines TRBV5-6 with TRBJ1-2; TRBD1 matches 9 bases. Sequenced sample: PBMCs or T cells enriched from blood (not recorded which). The DNA of the CDR3 is TGTGCCAGCAGCTCTGGGACAGGGAATGGCTACACCTTC. This gives the protein CASSSGTGNGYTF.